A single sample is the source of the 22 T cell receptor beta chains below, sequenced in a study of regulatory T cells in long-lasting Graves disease. As to time point: newly diagnosed GD, antithyroid drugs for less than 3 months. The TCR library was made from RNA that had been extracted from PBMCs in TRIzol. iRepertoire HTBI primers and Arm-PCR of CDR3 regions built TCR beta libraries. One entry per CDR3 protein results from TCRdb running MiXCR on the multiplex PCR reads. This sample has approximately 400,000 distinct CDR3 sequences; roughly a sixth occur once, and the top ten carry roughly 20%. Here the sequenced sample was peripheral blood mononuclear cells (PBMCs), taken at new diagnosis, from a patient treated with antithyroid drugs. Every receptor here comes from a female donor with Graves disease.

This clonotype was recorded many times. The rearrangement uses TRBV6-4 and TRBJ1-3; D unresolved. V shed 5 bases and J shed 2 bases, with 7 bases lying between them. CDR1 is MRHNA and CDR2 is SNTAGT in the germline V gene. CDR3 length: 13 residues. CDR3 in DNA: TGTGCCAGCAGTTCCGAAACTGGAAACACCATATATTTT. This encodes CASSSETGNTIYF.

The genes are TRBV18 and TRBJ2-3, with D possibly being TRBD2 (6 bases). The germline V and J ends were trimmed by 4 bases and 7 bases, with 21 bases remaining between them. The germline gives CDR1 KGHSH, CDR2 LQKENI. CDR3 length: 16 residues. For the CDR3, the DNA is TGTGCCAGCTCACTTAGCGGCCTAAGTCTTTGGCATACGCAGTATTTT. Its translation: CASSLSGLSLWHTQYF.

Concerning this clonotype: A much bigger clone sits one base away, suggesting this may be a read error. The DNA of the CDR3 is TGCGCCAGCAGCCCAGTGGGTCTCCGAGAGCAGTTCTTC. Amino acids: CASSPVGLREQFF. The rearrangement joins TRBV4-1 to TRBJ2-1; the D is unclear. The CDR3 covers 13 residues. V was trimmed by 4 bases and J by 10 bases, leaving 14 bases between them. Germline lookup yields CDR1 MGHRA and CDR2 YSYEKL.

This sequence joins TRBV5-5 and TRBJ1-3, with 7 bases lining up with TRBD1. Per the germline V gene, CDR1 is SGHKS and CDR2 is YYEKEE (reference sequence). This CDR3 comprises 18 residues. V gave up 2 bases and J gave up 0 bases; unmatched junction bases: 11. DNA of the CDR3: TGTGCCAGCAGCTTACGCCCGGGACAGCCCTCCTCTGGAAACACCATATATTTT. Residues: CASSLRPGQPSSGNTIYF.

There are a few counts of this clonotype. V and J are TRBV29-1 and TRBJ2-7; D might be TRBD1 (6 bases). CDR1 is SQVTM and CDR2 is ANQGSEA in the germline V gene. This CDR3 comprises 13 residues. V lost 6 bases and J 2 bases, leaving 14 bases between the germline ends. The CDR3 region is CSVENRDAYEQYF. The CDR3 nucleotides read TGCAGCGTCGAAAACAGGGATGCCTACGAGCAGTACTTC.

This clonotype was seen a few times. V is TRBV4-2 and J is TRBJ1-2; tentatively, D is TRBD1 (5 bases). This CDR3 comprises 18 residues. Per the germline V gene, CDR1 is LGHNA and CDR2 is YNFKEQ. V was shortened by 0 bases and J by 4 bases, with 21 bases between the two germline ends. CDR3 loop: CASSQDLGGGGSGYGYTF. In DNA form, the CDR3 reads TGTGCCAGCAGCCAAGATTTGGGTGGTGGGGGATCCGGCTATGGCTACACCTTC.

This clonotype was counted many times. The chain carries TRBV5-1 and TRBJ1-1; weak D call: TRBD1 (6 bases). The CDR3 is 15 amino acids. The ends were cut back, 5 bases at V and 0 bases at J, with 14 bases in the middle. Germline assignment: CDR1 SGHRS and CDR2 YFSETQ. The CDR3 coding sequence is TGCGCCAGCAGTCCGGACAGCCCTCTGAACACTGAAGCTTTCTTT. Translation: CASSPDSPLNTEAFF.

This clonotype was recorded at least ten times. The V gene is TRBV5-5, the J gene TRBJ2-3; TRBD1 matches 11 bases. The CDR3 contains 20 residues. CDR1 is SGHKS and CDR2 is YYEKEE in the germline V gene (reference sequence). V shed 2 bases, J shed 0 bases, and the junction held 14 bases outside the gene matches. The CDR3 region has the DNA TGTGCCAGCAGCTTACGTAGGCCGGGACAGGGGGGCTCTAGCACAGATACGCAGTATTTT. This encodes CASSLRRPGQGGSSTDTQYF.

This clonotype was seen ten or more times. The rearrangement links TRBV12-3 or TRBV12-4 to TRBJ1-3; no reliable D call. This CDR3 is 17 amino acids long. Trimming cost V 0 bases and J 1 base, with 13 bases left between them. CDR3 sequence (DNA): TGTGCCAGCAGTTTAGCGTTCCCAGGAGTATCTGGAAACACCATATATTTT. Translation: CASSLAFPGVSGNTIYF.

This clonotype was seen many times. The V gene is TRBV11-3, the J gene TRBJ1-1; D is possibly TRBD1 (5 bases). V was clipped by 4 bases and J by 5 bases, with 20 bases between them. Germline assignment: CDR1 SGHNT and CDR2 YENEEA. CDR3 length equals 16 residues. The DNA of the CDR3 is TGTGCCAGCAGCTCCCGGGACTCCGGAGGAGGAACTGAAGCTTTCTTT. Translation gives CASSSRDSGGGTEAFF.

This clonotype was seen many times. The rearrangement links TRBV5-1 to TRBJ1-2; D uncertain. Trimming removed 0 bases from V and 4 bases from J, with 7 bases in between. The germline gives CDR1 SGHRS, CDR2 YFSETQ. The CDR3 sequence is 13 residues long. The CDR3 loop reads CASSLGMIYGYTF. Here the CDR3 DNA reads TGCGCCAGCAGCTTGGGAATGATCTATGGCTACACCTTC. Variable domain in full (rest from reference TRBV5-1 and TRBJ1-2): KAGVTQTPRYLIKTRGQQVTLSCSPISGHRSVSWYQQTPGQGLQFLFEYFSETQRNKGNFPGRFSGRQFSNSRSEMNVSTLELGDSALYLCASSLGMIYGYTFGSGTRLTVV.

The genes are TRBV10-3 and TRBJ1-1; maybe TRBD1 (6 bases). V lost 7 bases and J lost 5, with 11 bases in between. The germline gives CDR1 ENHRY, CDR2 SYGVKD. This CDR3 comprises 12 residues. The CDR3 loop reads CAINRDGTEAFF. The CDR3 nucleotides are TGTGCCATCAACAGGGACGGGACTGAAGCTTTCTTT.

This clonotype has at least ten counts. The chain joins TRBV6-2 or TRBV6-3 to TRBJ1-5, with D hard to call. Germline CDR1 is MNHEY and CDR2 is SVGEGT. V was pared by 6 bases and J by 5 bases, with 32 bases between. This CDR3 region has 20 residues. CDR3: CASSSQPATRNSRRHQPQHF. CDR3 coding DNA: TGTGCCAGCAGCTCCCAACCCGCGACACGGAACTCGCGCCGCCATCAGCCCCAGCATTTT.

The sample holds many counts of this clonotype. This rearrangement joins TRBV29-1 to TRBJ2-3, with D possibly TRBD1 on 6 matching bases. V lost 4 bases to trimming and J lost 1 base, with 12 bases between them. Germline V gives CDR1 SQVTM, CDR2 ANQGSEA. CDR3 length: 14 amino acids. CDR3 amino acids: CSVVDRRGTDTQYF. The CDR3 bases are TGCAGCGTTGTCGACAGGAGAGGCACAGATACGCAGTATTTT.

This clonotype was seen ten or more times. The chain carries TRBV28 and TRBJ1-4; 7 positions match TRBD1. V shed 4 bases, J shed 5 bases, and the junction held 7 bases outside the gene matches. The CDR3 extends over 15 amino acids. CDR1 is MDHEN and CDR2 is SYDVKM in the germline V gene. The CDR3, as DNA: TGTGCCAGCAGTTCACCGGGACAGAGGAATGAAAAACTGTTTTTT. Translation: CASSSPGQRNEKLFF.

This clonotype was recorded many times. The V gene is TRBV13, the J gene TRBJ2-1, with D unresolved. CDR1 and CDR2 (germline): PRHDT, FYEKMQ (reference sequence). This CDR3 region has 12 residues. V was cut by 3 bases and J by 4 bases, with 4 bases left in between. In DNA form, the CDR3 reads TGTGCCAGCAGCTTTAAATACAATGAGCAGTTCTTC. Amino acid sequence: CASSFKYNEQFF.

This clonotype was counted at least ten times. J is TRBJ1-2 and V is TRBV10-1; D not resolved. V was clipped by 4 bases and J by 9 bases, with 15 bases between them. Per the germline V gene, CDR1 is WNHNN and CDR2 is SYGVQD (reference sequence). This CDR3 contains 13 residues. The chain's CDR3 is CASSAVEGRSYTF. The DNA for the CDR3 is TGCGCCAGCAGTGCGGTGGAGGGTAGGAGCTACACCTTC.

The gene calls are TRBV12-3 or TRBV12-4 and TRBJ1-1; maybe TRBD1 (6 bases). The CDR3 loop spans 16 amino acids. The V and J ends lost 3 bases and 1 base respectively, with 15 bases between them. CDR3 residues: CASSLVPRGRNTEAFF. Here the CDR3 DNA reads TGTGCCAGCAGTTTGGTCCCGCGGGGGCGGAACACTGAAGCTTTCTTT.

This clonotype was detected a few times. Since no conserved phenylalanine or tryptophan closes the CDR3, a read error is the likely cause. DNA of the CDR3: TGTGCCAGCACCCCCATTGGAAGGGCTGAAGCTTTCCTT. It specifies CASTPIGRAEAFL. The V gene is TRBV3-1, the J gene TRBJ1-1; no reliable D call. Trimming left V 7 bases short and J 6 bases short, with 15 bases between. Germline V gene lookup returns CDR1 LGHDT and CDR2 YNNKEL (reference sequence). The CDR3 has 13 amino acids.

The V gene is TRBV2, the J gene TRBJ2-6; D is perhaps TRBD1 (6 bases). The CDR3 sequence is 14 residues long. The germline CDR1 and CDR2 sequences are SNHLY and FYNNEI. The CDR3 bases are TGTGCTACTAGGGGGAGCTCTGGGGCCAACGTCCTGACTTTC. Protein: CATRGSSGANVLTF.

The rearrangement uses TRBV19 and TRBJ1-5; 7 bases line up with TRBD1. V trimming: 9 bases; J trimming: 3 bases; junction bases outside the gene matches: 17. The germline V gene encodes CDR1 LNHDA and CDR2 SQIVND (reference sequence). The CDR3 runs 17 residues. CDR3 DNA: TGTGCCAGCGACACCTTTCGGGACAGAGCTTTCAATCAGCCCCAGCATTTT. Translation: CASDTFRDRAFNQPQHF.

This chain uses TRBV10-3 with TRBJ1-6; 7 positions agree with TRBD1. The CDR3 has 14 residues. V shed 6 bases, J shed 7 bases, and the junction held 6 bases outside the gene matches. From germline, CDR1 is ENHRY and CDR2 SYGVKD. The CDR3: CAISLDRENSPLHF. CDR3 coding DNA: TGTGCCATCAGCTTAGACAGGGAGAATTCACCCCTCCACTTT.